One and the same sample provided the 29 T cell receptor beta chains below, sequenced in a study of shared clonotypes between healthy human individuals. Clones were read by immunoSEQ multiplex PCR, and TCRdb kept only the in-frame ones, dropping some. The sample consists of roughly 1 million clones, around three quarters of them appearing once. Input material: memory CD4+ T cells from PBMCs. As to subset: CD45RA-negative fraction. These receptors came from a man younger than 35 in good health. Some clones in this sample may be carry-over from other donors' samples.

CDR3: CASSAEETQYF. The CDR3 region has the DNA TGTGCCAGTAGTGCCGAAGAGACCCAGTACTTC. The rearrangement uses TRBV19 and TRBJ2-5; the D is unclear. Germline CDR1 is LNHDA and CDR2 is SQIVND (reference sequence). The germline V and J ends were trimmed by 5 bases and 3 bases, with 4 bases remaining between them. The CDR3 sequence is 11 residues long.

A few counts support this clone. The chain couples TRBV18 to TRBJ1-1; D gene uncertain. Germline loops: CDR1 KGHSH, CDR2 LQKENI. The CDR3 is made up of 13 amino acids. V was shortened by 4 bases and J by 0 bases, with 6 bases between the two germline ends. The CDR3 region is CASSQIVNTEAFF. The CDR3 coding sequence is TGTGCCAGCTCACAGATTGTGAACACTGAAGCTTTCTTT.

The V call is TRBV11-3, the J call TRBJ2-3; D is possibly TRBD2 (7 bases). V lost 6 bases and J lost 4, with 17 bases in between. The CDR3 consists of 15 residues. Germline V gene data show CDR1 as SGHNT and CDR2 as YENEEA. The CDR3 region has the DNA TGTGCCAGCAGTCTAGGGGGGGCCACGGCAGATACGCAGTATTTT. The encoded protein is CASSLGGATADTQYF.

This clone has more than one count but fewer than ten. The gene calls are TRBV27 and TRBJ2-1; a weak D match, TRBD2 (6 bases). Trimming stripped 1 base from V and 9 bases from J, with 25 bases between. The CDR3 contains 18 residues. The germline gives CDR1 MNHEY, CDR2 SMNVEV (reference sequence). The CDR3 reads CASSLFPLTRGGIGEQFF. In DNA, the CDR3 is TGTGCCAGCAGTTTATTCCCCTTGACTAGGGGAGGCATCGGTGAGCAGTTCTTC.

The genes are TRBV9 and TRBJ2-6; D tentatively fits TRBD1 or TRBD2 (5 bases each). The CDR3 loop spans 18 amino acids. Trimming stripped 0 bases from V and 0 bases from J, with 13 bases between. Germline V gene lookup returns CDR1 SGDLS and CDR2 YYNGEE. CDR3 sequence: CASSVVGDGSSGANVLTF. CDR3 DNA sequence: TGTGCCAGCAGCGTAGTAGGGGACGGAAGCTCTGGGGCCAACGTCCTGACTTTC.

The V call is TRBV5-1, the J call TRBJ2-5; 11 bases agree with TRBD2. The CDR3 extends over 17 amino acids. V lost 7 bases, J lost 5 bases, and 16 bases stayed unmatched. Per the germline V gene, CDR1 is SGHRS and CDR2 is YFSETQ. CDR3 sequence reads: CASVTGPIAGGSETQYF. The CDR3 nucleotides are TGCGCCAGCGTTACGGGACCCATAGCGGGAGGGAGCGAGACCCAGTACTTC.

This clone was counted once. V is TRBV5-1 and J is TRBJ2-7; TRBD2 might be the D (6 bases). The CDR3 loop spans 13 amino acids. CDR1 and CDR2 from the germline V gene are SGHRS and YFSETQ. V dropped 7 bases and J dropped 1 base, with 12 bases sitting between them. The CDR3 sequence: CASGRDSSYEQYF. CDR3 nucleotides: TGCGCCAGCGGCCGGGACTCATCCTACGAGCAGTACTTC. The full variable domain, completed using reference TRBV5-1 and TRBJ2-7, is KAGVTQTPRYLIKTRGQQVTLSCSPISGHRSVSWYQQTPGQGLQFLFEYFSETQRNKGNFPGRFSGRQFSNSRSEMNVSTLELGDSALYLCASGRDSSYEQYFGPGTRLTVT.

This clone occurred once. This chain uses TRBV4-3 with TRBJ1-3, with D uncertain. The CDR3 consists of 15 residues. V shed 4 bases and J shed 0 bases, with 10 bases lying between them. CDR1 and CDR2 from the germline V gene are LGHNA and YSLEER. CDR3 bases: TGCGCCAGCAGCCGAGACACGAGCTCTGGAAACACCATATATTTT. Protein sequence: CASSRDTSSGNTIYF.

The chain recombines TRBV4-3 with TRBJ1-1; possibly TRBD1 for D (5 bases). The germline V gene encodes CDR1 LGHNA and CDR2 YSLEER. The CDR3 contains 14 residues. The ends were cut back, 4 bases at V and 5 bases at J, with 14 bases in the middle. The CDR3 DNA reads as TGCGCCAGCAGCCGGATCCAGGGAGCTACTGAAGCTTTCTTT. Translated, it gives CASSRIQGATEAFF.

The chain carries TRBV19 and TRBJ2-7; TRBD1 aligns across 11 bases. Looked up from germline, CDR1 is LNHDA and CDR2 is SQIVND (reference sequence). Trimming at V came to 2 bases and at J to 5 bases, leaving 5 bases not matched to a gene. This CDR3 contains 15 residues. CDR3 protein: CASSIWGQGVDEQYF. As DNA, the CDR3 is TGTGCCAGTAGTATATGGGGACAGGGGGTCGACGAGCAGTACTTC.

This clone has only a few counts. V and J are TRBV7-2 and TRBJ1-2; D gene ambiguous. Germline CDR1 reads SGHTA; CDR2 reads FQGNSA. Deletions cut 1 base from V and 6 bases from J, with 9 bases between. CDR3 length equals 13 residues. The CDR3 sequence is CASSLGRLDGYTF. In DNA form, the CDR3 reads TGTGCCAGCAGCTTAGGGCGGCTTGATGGCTACACCTTC.

This clone occurred once. The chain uses TRBV9 and TRBJ2-3; D possibly corresponds to TRBD2 (5 bases). V lost 2 bases to trimming and J lost 0 bases, with 10 bases between them. Germline V gene sequence: CDR1 SGDLS, CDR2 YYNGEE. The CDR3 runs to 15 residues. CDR3 in amino acids: CASSVGMISTDTQYF. DNA for the CDR3: TGTGCCAGCAGCGTCGGGATGATAAGCACAGATACGCAGTATTTT.

This chain joins TRBV27 and TRBJ2-5; weak D call: TRBD2 (6 bases). CDR3 length equals 14 residues. Germline CDR1 MNHEY, CDR2 SMNVEV (reference sequence). V dropped 2 bases and J dropped 5 bases, with 12 bases sitting between them. The CDR3 here is CASSLTHGSETQYF. CDR3 nucleotide sequence: TGTGCCAGCAGTTTAACCCACGGGAGTGAGACCCAGTACTTC.

The J gene is TRBJ1-2, the V gene TRBV18; the D gene is possibly TRBD1 (5 bases). The germline V and J ends were trimmed by 5 bases and 2 bases, with 12 bases remaining between them. The V gene's germline CDR1 is KGHSH and CDR2 LQKENI. The length of the CDR3 is 14 residues. As DNA, the CDR3 is TGTGCCAGCTCATTTAGGGGCGAAAACTATGGCTACACCTTC. It is translated as CASSFRGENYGYTF.

This clone was found a few times. The J gene is TRBJ2-1, the V gene TRBV14, with no clear D. The germline V and J ends were trimmed by 2 bases and 7 bases, with 18 bases remaining between them. The CDR3 contains 16 residues. Germline values: CDR1 SGHDN, CDR2 FVKESK. The CDR3 coding sequence is TGTGCCAGCAGCCAATATCGAGTAACCCCTGGGAATGAGCAGTTCTTC. Translated, it gives CASSQYRVTPGNEQFF.

This clone was seen once. The CDR3, as DNA: TGTGCCACCAGCTCAAACACACATGGCGAGCAGTACTTC. Its protein product is CATSSNTHGEQYF. The rearrangement uses TRBV15 and TRBJ2-7, with no clear D. The CDR3 has 13 residues. V was trimmed by 5 bases and J by 6 bases, leaving 14 bases between them. CDR1 is LNHNV, CDR2 YYDKDF, per germline (reference sequence). The whole variable domain, remainder taken from reference TRBV15 and TRBJ2-7, is DAMVIQNPRYQVTQFGKPVTLSCSQTLNHNVMYWYQQKSSQAPKLLFHYYDKDFNNEADTPDNFQSRRPNTSFCFLDIRSPGLGDTAMYLCATSSNTHGEQYFGPGTRLTVT.

The gene calls are TRBV6-1 and TRBJ1-3, with D possibly TRBD1 on 6 matching bases. V was clipped by 4 bases and J by 0 bases, with 7 bases between them. The CDR3 sequence is 14 residues long. Germline assignment: CDR1 MNHNS and CDR2 SASEGT. In DNA form, the CDR3 reads TGTGCCAGCAGTGGGACAGCCTCTGGAAACACCATATATTTT. Translation: CASSGTASGNTIYF.

The chain is built from TRBV7-2 and TRBJ2-7; TRBD2 agrees at 7 bases. V lost 6 bases and J lost 4; bases outside the gene matches: 6. This CDR3 has 13 amino acids. Germline V gene lookup returns CDR1 SGHTA and CDR2 FQGNSA. The CDR3 is CASSFSSGYEQYF. CDR3 DNA sequence: TGTGCCAGCAGTTTCTCTAGCGGTTACGAGCAGTACTTC.

With regard to this clone: With a much larger clone just one base away, this may be a read error. This chain connects TRBV6-6 to TRBJ1-5; D gene uncertain. V lost 6 bases and J 1 base, leaving 4 bases between the germline ends. Germline CDR1 and CDR2: MNHNY and SVGAGI (reference sequence). The CDR3 is 12 residues long. CDR3 protein: CASSQSNQPQHF. The CDR3 coding sequence is TGTGCCAGCAGCCAGAGCAATCAGCCCCAGCATTTT.

This clone was seen repeatedly, ten times or more. The chain has TRBV28 and TRBJ2-7; TRBD1 matches 12 bases. Germline-derived CDR1 and CDR2 are MDHEN and SYDVKM. This CDR3 is built from 15 residues. Trimming took 3 bases from V and 6 from J; bases not matched to a gene: 6. The chain's CDR3 is CASSLPGTGGTEQYF. CDR3 in DNA: TGTGCCAGCAGTTTGCCCGGGACAGGGGGCACCGAGCAGTACTTC.

The V gene is TRBV14, the J gene TRBJ2-1, with 7 bases identical to TRBD1. This CDR3 contains 13 residues. Germline trimming cut 4 bases from V and 12 bases from J; bases unmatched to any gene: 9. CDR1 and CDR2 from the germline V gene are SGHDN and FVKESK. The CDR3 loop is CASSLDRTLRQFF. For the CDR3, the DNA is TGTGCCAGCAGCCTGGACAGGACCCTAAGGCAGTTCTTC.

The chain links TRBV28 to TRBJ2-3; D may be TRBD1 (6 bases). The CDR3 sequence is 16 residues long. From germline, CDR1 is MDHEN and CDR2 SYDVKM. V was clipped by 4 bases and J by 0 bases, with 14 bases between them. Written as DNA, the CDR3 is TGTGCCAGCAGTTATCGGGACACTGATAGCACAGATACGCAGTATTTT. Its protein is CASSYRDTDSTDTQYF.

The J gene is TRBJ2-7, the V gene TRBV5-5; 7 bases line up with TRBD1. CDR3 length: 14 residues. CDR1 and CDR2 from the germline V gene are SGHKS and YYEKEE (reference sequence). Trimming at V came to 5 bases and at J to 6 bases, leaving 11 bases not matched to a gene. The CDR3 spells CASRPGQNLLEQYF. CDR3 sequence (DNA): TGTGCCAGCAGGCCGGGACAGAACCTTCTCGAGCAGTACTTC.

The V gene is TRBV27, the J gene TRBJ2-3; tentative D call: TRBD2 (6 bases). The length of the CDR3 is 15 residues. Per the germline V gene, CDR1 is MNHEY and CDR2 is SMNVEV (reference sequence). The V end was cut by 2 bases, the J end by 3 bases, with 12 bases between. The CDR3, as DNA: TGTGCCAGCAGTTTACGCGGGGTGGGTACAGATACGCAGTATTTT. It is translated as CASSLRGVGTDTQYF.

Only one count was recorded for this clone. DNA of the CDR3: TGTGCCAGCAGTTTAAAGGGGTCGGGAGGGACACGGCAGTACTTC. Amino acid sequence: CASSLKGSGGTRQYF. This sequence joins TRBV27 and TRBJ2-7, with TRBD2 matching 8 bases. Germline assignment: CDR1 MNHEY and CDR2 SMNVEV (reference sequence). CDR3 length: 15 residues. V lost 2 bases and J lost 9; bases outside the gene matches: 12.

This chain connects TRBV4-3 to TRBJ2-3; TRBD2 aligns across 12 bases. The V segment lost 3 bases and the J segment 4 bases; nucleotides outside the gene matches: 8. CDR1 LGHNA and CDR2 YSLEER come from the germline V gene. CDR3 length: 17 amino acids. The CDR3 protein is CASSHTASGRAADTQYF. CDR3 in DNA: TGCGCCAGCAGCCACACAGCTAGCGGGAGGGCCGCAGATACGCAGTATTTT.

This clone was detected only a few times. This sequence joins TRBV5-1 and TRBJ1-1; 10 bases map to TRBD1. CDR3 size: 14 residues. Germline CDR1 reads SGHRS; CDR2 reads YFSETQ. J gave up 11 bases and V 0 bases, and 7 bases lay outside the gene matches. The CDR3 sequence: CASSLAGQGTTAFF. The CDR3 DNA sequence: TGCGCCAGCAGCTTGGCGGGACAGGGGACGACGGCTTTCTTT.

This clone was seen once. V is TRBV9 and J is TRBJ1-5; TRBD1 is a possible D gene (5 bases). Germline V gene data show CDR1 as SGDLS and CDR2 as YYNGEE. The germline V and J ends were trimmed by 3 bases and 5 bases, with 18 bases remaining between them. The CDR3 is made up of 16 amino acids. Here the CDR3 DNA reads TGTGCCAGCAGCGCGACCGGGGACCTTAAGGATCAGCCCCAGCATTTT. It is translated as CASSATGDLKDQPQHF.

There are a few counts of this clone. The rearrangement uses TRBV28 and TRBJ2-7; 8 bases map to TRBD1. This CDR3 is 14 amino acids long. Germline V lookup: CDR1 MDHEN, CDR2 SYDVKM. Trimming at V came to 3 bases and at J to 7 bases, leaving 8 bases not matched to a gene. For the CDR3, the DNA is TGTGCCAGCAGTTTGGTCCAGGGGGCAAAAGAGCAGTACTTC. This codes for CASSLVQGAKEQYF.